A single TCR beta chain is shown here with its context. Its antigen is not known. The sample originates from a study of OX40 agonist ivuxolimab in advanced cancers. CDR3 length equals 14 residues. The germline V gene has CDR1 WNHNN and CDR2 SYGVQD (reference sequence). Trimming stripped 6 bases from V and 4 bases from J, with 12 bases between. Study conclusions and caveats: The study did not work out the antigen specificity of the expanded peripheral T cells.

Assay used: immunoSEQ multiplex PCR; TCRdb lists only in-frame clones, some missing. The sample records roughly 29,000 clones, roughly 80% being singletons. The J gene is TRBJ2-2, the V gene TRBV10-1; D not certain. This receptor was identified in an adult with an advanced solid tumor such as melanoma, head and neck, liver or kidney cancer. The sequencing used CD4+ or CD8+ T cells sorted from blood, collected in a trial of the OX40 agonist ivuxolimab. CDR3 sequence (DNA): TGCGCCAGCAGAGCCGGGCCCAGCACCGGGGAGCTGTTTTTT. Translating gives CASRAGPSTGELFF.